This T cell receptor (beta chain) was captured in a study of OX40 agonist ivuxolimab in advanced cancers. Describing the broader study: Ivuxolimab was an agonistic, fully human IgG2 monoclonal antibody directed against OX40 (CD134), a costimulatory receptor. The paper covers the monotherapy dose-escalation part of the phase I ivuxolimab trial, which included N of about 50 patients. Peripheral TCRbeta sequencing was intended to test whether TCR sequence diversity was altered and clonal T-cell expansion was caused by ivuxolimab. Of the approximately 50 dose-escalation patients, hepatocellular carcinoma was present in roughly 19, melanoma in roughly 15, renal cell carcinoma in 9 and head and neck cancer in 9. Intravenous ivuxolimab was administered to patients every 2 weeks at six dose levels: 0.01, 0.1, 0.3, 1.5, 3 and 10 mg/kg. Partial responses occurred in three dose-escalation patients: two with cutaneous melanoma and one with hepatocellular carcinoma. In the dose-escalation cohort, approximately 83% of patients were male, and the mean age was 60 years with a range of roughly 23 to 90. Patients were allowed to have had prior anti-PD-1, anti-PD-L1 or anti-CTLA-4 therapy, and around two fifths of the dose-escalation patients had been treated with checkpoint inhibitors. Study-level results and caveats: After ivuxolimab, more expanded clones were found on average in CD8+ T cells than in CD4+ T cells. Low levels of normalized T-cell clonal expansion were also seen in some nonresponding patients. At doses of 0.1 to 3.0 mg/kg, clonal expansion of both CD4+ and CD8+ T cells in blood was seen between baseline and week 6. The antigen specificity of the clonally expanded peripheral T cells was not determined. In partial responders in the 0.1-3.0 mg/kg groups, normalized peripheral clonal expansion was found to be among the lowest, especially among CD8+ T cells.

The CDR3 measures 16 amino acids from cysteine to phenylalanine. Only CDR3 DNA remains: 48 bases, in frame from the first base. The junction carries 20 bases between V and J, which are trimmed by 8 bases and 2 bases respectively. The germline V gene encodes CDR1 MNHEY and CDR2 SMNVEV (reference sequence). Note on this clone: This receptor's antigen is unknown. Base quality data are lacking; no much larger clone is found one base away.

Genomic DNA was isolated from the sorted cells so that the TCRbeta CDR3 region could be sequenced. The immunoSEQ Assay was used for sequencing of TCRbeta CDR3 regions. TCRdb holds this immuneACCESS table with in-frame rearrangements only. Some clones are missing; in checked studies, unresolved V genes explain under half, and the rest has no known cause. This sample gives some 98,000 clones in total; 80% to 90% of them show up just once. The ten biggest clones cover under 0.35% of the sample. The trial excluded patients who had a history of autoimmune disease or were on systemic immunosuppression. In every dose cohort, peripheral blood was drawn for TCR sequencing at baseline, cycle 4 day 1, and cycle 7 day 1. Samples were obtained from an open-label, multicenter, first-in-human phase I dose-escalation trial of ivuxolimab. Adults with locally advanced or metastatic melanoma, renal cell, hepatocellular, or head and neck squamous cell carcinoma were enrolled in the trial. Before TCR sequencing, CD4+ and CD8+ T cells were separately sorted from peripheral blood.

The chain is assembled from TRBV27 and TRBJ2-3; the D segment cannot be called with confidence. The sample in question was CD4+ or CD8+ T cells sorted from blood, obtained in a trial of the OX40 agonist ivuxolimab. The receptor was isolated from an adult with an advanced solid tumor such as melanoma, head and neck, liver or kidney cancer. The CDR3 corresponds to CASRYLSSWNTDTQYF. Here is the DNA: TGTGCCAGCCGCTACCTAAGTTCTTGGAACACAGATACGCAGTATTTT.